A selection of T cell receptor beta chains follows, all from one sample in a study of cytomegalovirus exposure and HLA in healthy donors. Profiling relied on immunoSEQ multiplex PCR, and the TCRdb table lists in-frame clones only, not all of them. The top ten clones hold around 5.9% of a sample with under 150,000 clones, 75% to 85% of them seen once. The sample comprised PBMCs. Every receptor here comes from a woman aged 40 to 49 in good health and CMV-seropositive. Each CDR3 is given with its conserved first and last residue. The D gene is left open where the match is weak. Some rows have no size entry. The others give once, few or many, or a class for an expanded clone.

. | TRBJ2-1 | TRBV4-1 | TRBD1 | TGCGCCAGCAGCCAGGGACAGTACAATGAGCAGTTCTTC | CASSQGQYNEQFF
. | TRBJ1-2 | TRBV6-5 | . | TGTGCCAGCAGCCCCCTAGGAGGATATGGCTACACCTTC | CASSPLGGYGYTF
. | TRBJ2-3 | TRBV2 | TRBD2 | TGTGCCAGCAGCAGCAATGGACTAGCGGGCGTGGATACGCAGTATTTT | CASSSNGLAGVDTQYF
. | TRBJ2-7 | TRBV2 | TRBD2 | TGTGCCAGCAGTGAACAACTCCGCGCTAGCGGGAACTACGAGCAGTACTTC | CASSEQLRASGNYEQYF
. | TRBJ1-1 | TRBV2 | . | TGTGCCAGCAGTAATCTAGCGGGACCCAACACTGAAGCTTTCTTT | CASSNLAGPNTEAFF
. | TRBJ2-3 | TRBV5-6 | . | TGTGCCAGCAGCCTTTCACAGGGAAGCACAGATACGCAGTATTTT | CASSLSQGSTDTQYF
few | TRBJ2-1 | TRBV10-3 | TRBD2 | TGTGCCATCAAGGGAGGGGACTACAATGAGCAGTTCTTC | CAIKGGDYNEQFF
once | TRBJ2-3 | TRBV28 | TRBD1 | TGTGCCAGCAGCCTCGGGACAGGCCGCACAGATACGCAGTATTTT | CASSLGTGRTDTQYF
. | TRBJ2-7 | TRBV15 | . | TGTGCCACCAGCAGAAGGCTGGGGGCGGACGAGCAGTACTTC | CATSRRLGADEQYF
few | TRBJ1-4 | TRBV7-9 | TRBD1 | TGTGCCAGCAGCTTAGTCGGAGGGACAGGTGAAAAACTGTTTTTT | CASSLVGGTGEKLFF
. | TRBJ2-5 | TRBV4-1 | . | TGCGCCAGCAGCCAAGATCGAGGGAGAATGGAGACCCAGTACTTC | CASSQDRGRMETQYF
. | TRBJ1-2 | TRBV7-9 | TRBD1 | TGTGCCAGCAGCCGGGGACAGGGGCTTCTCGGCGGCTATGGCTACACCTTC | CASSRGQGLLGGYGYTF
few | TRBJ2-5 | TRBV30 | TRBD2 | TGTGCCTGGAGTGTCTCTAGCGGAGCTCTGAAAGAGACCCAGTACTTC | CAWSVSSGALKETQYF
. | TRBJ2-7 | TRBV5-1 | . | TGCGCCAGCAGCTTCCTGCCAGGGTCTTTTTACGAGCAGTACTTC | CASSFLPGSFYEQYF
few | TRBJ2-1 | TRBV7-8 | TRBD2 | TGTGCCAGCAGCTTTCAGATCCGGACTAGCGGTAACAATGAGCAGTTCTTC | CASSFQIRTSGNNEQFF
. | TRBJ2-5 | TRBV27 | . | TGTGCCAGCAGTCGCCGCTTAGACGGGTTCCAAGAGACCCAGTACTTC | CASSRRLDGFQETQYF
. | TRBJ1-2 | TRBV19 | . | TGTGCCAGTAGCCCCAGGAGGTCCTTCTATGGCTACACCTTC | CASSPRRSFYGYTF
. | TRBJ2-1 | TRBV27 | . | TGTGCCAGCAGTTTTAGCAGTTGGAGGCATGAGCAGTTCTTC | CASSFSSWRHEQFF
. | TRBJ2-7 | TRBV7-8 | TRBD2 | TGTGCCAGCAGCTCGGGACTACACTACGAGCAGTACTTC | CASSSGLHYEQYF
. | TRBJ2-5 | TRBV6-1 | TRBD2 | TGTGCCAGCAGTGACGGACTAGCGGGAGATCCAGAGACCCAGTACTTC | CASSDGLAGDPETQYF
once | TRBJ2-3 | TRBV6-1 | TRBD2 | TGTGCCAGCAGTGAACCGGGACTAGCTGGTTATACGCAGTATTTT | CASSEPGLAGYTQYF
. | TRBJ2-7 | TRBV11-2 | TRBD1 | TGTGCCAGCCGGGACAGGGGTTACGAGCAGTACTTC | CASRDRGYEQYF
. | TRBJ2-2 | TRBV2 | . | TGTGCCAGCAGATCGACAGGACCGAACACCGGGGAGCTGTTTTTT | CASRSTGPNTGELFF
. | TRBJ1-6 | TRBV6-1 | . | TGTGCCAGCAGTGAAATGGGTAGTATGGGAGACTCCCTCCACTTT | CASSEMGSMGDSLHF
. | TRBJ1-5 | TRBV28 | . | TGTGCCAGCAGTTTATTATCTAGCAATCAGCCCCAGCATTTT | CASSLLSSNQPQHF
. | TRBJ1-2 | TRBV28 | . | TGTGCCAGCAGTTTATCCGGCTATGGCTACACCTTC | CASSLSGYGYTF
. | TRBJ2-7 | TRBV7-9 | . | TGTGCCAGCAGCTTTGTTTCAGGGAGGCGCGAGCAGTACTTC | CASSFVSGRREQYF
. | TRBJ2-2 | TRBV2 | TRBD1 | TGTGCCAGCAGATTACAGGGGGCGCCTACCGGGGAGCTGTTTTTT | CASRLQGAPTGELFF
many | TRBJ1-5 | TRBV7-9 | . | TGTGCCAGCAGCTTAACCGGGGCAGGGGATCAGCCCCAGCATTTT | CASSLTGAGDQPQHF
. | TRBJ2-7 | TRBV6-1 | . | TGTGCCTGCAGTGAAGGGGGACACTTAAATTACGAGCAGTACTTC | CACSEGGHLNYEQYF
. | TRBJ1-2 | TRBV18 | TRBD1 | TGTGCCAGCTCACCGAGACAGGGAGATGGCTACACCTTC | CASSPRQGDGYTF
few | TRBJ2-5 | TRBV27 | TRBD2 | TGTGCCAGCAGTTCACTAGCGGGGGAAGCCCTACAAGAGACCCAGTACTTC | CASSSLAGEALQETQYF